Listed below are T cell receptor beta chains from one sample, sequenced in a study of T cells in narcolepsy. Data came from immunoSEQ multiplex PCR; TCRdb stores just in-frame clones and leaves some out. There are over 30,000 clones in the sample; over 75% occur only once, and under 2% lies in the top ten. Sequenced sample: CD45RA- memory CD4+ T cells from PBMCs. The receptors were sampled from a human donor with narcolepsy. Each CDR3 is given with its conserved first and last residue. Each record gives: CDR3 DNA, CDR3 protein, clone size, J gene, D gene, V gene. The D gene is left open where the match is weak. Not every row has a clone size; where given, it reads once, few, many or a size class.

TGTGCCAGCAGCTCGGCGGGTGGGGACCGGGAGCTGTTTTTT	CASSSAGGDRELFF	-	TRBJ2-2	-	TRBV7-2
TGTGCCTGGAGTGGGGACCTCTGGAGCAATCAGCCCCAGCATTTT	CAWSGDLWSNQPQHF	-	TRBJ1-5	-	TRBV30
TGTGCCAGCGCAGAGCCCCGGGACGCAGCTAATACGGGGGGCTACACCTTC	CASAEPRDAANTGGYTF	-	TRBJ1-2	-	TRBV27
TGTGCCTGGAGTGAGTTTCGTAACGGACAAGAGACCCAGTACTTC	CAWSEFRNGQETQYF	-	TRBJ2-5	-	TRBV30
TGTGCCAGCAGCAGGCGGCCGATTCGACAAAGTCGGGCCAACGTCCTGACTTTC	CASSRRPIRQSRANVLTF	-	TRBJ2-6	-	TRBV11-3
TGTGCCAGCAGTCCTTGGGGAGGGGGCTGGGGCAATCAGCCCCAGCATTTT	CASSPWGGGWGNQPQHF	once	TRBJ1-5	TRBD1	TRBV5-6
TGTGCCAGCAGCTTACCTCCAGGGGTGGGATCACCCCTCCACTTT	CASSLPPGVGSPLHF	once	TRBJ1-6	-	TRBV7-2
TGTGCCAGCAGCTTAGGCGGGACCAACCTGGGCACTGAAGCTTTCTTT	CASSLGGTNLGTEAFF	-	TRBJ1-1	-	TRBV7-9
TGTGCCAGCAGCTTGTTGGTATCCGGGGAGCTGTTTTTT	CASSLLVSGELFF	-	TRBJ2-2	-	TRBV5-4
TGTGCCATCAGTGCGTTGCGGGACCTTCAGGGCTACACCTTC	CAISALRDLQGYTF	-	TRBJ1-2	-	TRBV10-3
TGTGCCAGTAGTACGGTCCGCCGGGGAAACACCATATATTTT	CASSTVRRGNTIYF	few	TRBJ1-3	-	TRBV19
TGTGCCAGCAGTTACACAAGGGGGCCGAATTCACCCCTCCACTTT	CASSYTRGPNSPLHF	-	TRBJ1-6	TRBD1	TRBV6-5
TGTGCCAGCAGGACGTGGTCCGCAACAGGGTCCGGTGAGCAGTTCTTC	CASRTWSATGSGEQFF	-	TRBJ2-1	-	TRBV27
TGCGCCAGCAGCCAATCCACGGGGGGAAGGGTCGACGAGCAGTACTTC	CASSQSTGGRVDEQYF	-	TRBJ2-7	TRBD2	TRBV4-3
TGTGCCAGCAGTGAACGACAGGGAAAAGATACGCAGTATTTT	CASSERQGKDTQYF	-	TRBJ2-3	TRBD1	TRBV25-1
TGTGCCAGCGGAAGAGAAGGCGGCTACACCTTC	CASGREGGYTF	-	TRBJ1-2	-	TRBV28
TGTGCCAGCAGTTCCTCATTGGCAGGGCACCAAGAGACCCAGTACTTC	CASSSSLAGHQETQYF	-	TRBJ2-5	-	TRBV28
TGTGCCAGTAGTATAGGGCAGGGAGGAGGCTACACCTTC	CASSIGQGGGYTF	once	TRBJ1-2	-	TRBV19
TGTGCCAGCAGCCTGGGGTTCAATCAGCCCCAGCATTTT	CASSLGFNQPQHF	-	TRBJ1-5	-	TRBV7-2
TGTGCCAGCAGACCCCCGGGGGCGGGGGGGACCTACGAGCAGTACTTC	CASRPPGAGGTYEQYF	-	TRBJ2-7	TRBD2	TRBV28
TGTGCCACCAGCAGAGATCGTCCTGGCTACACCTTC	CATSRDRPGYTF	-	TRBJ1-2	-	TRBV15
TGCAGCGCCGCCCCAGGGGCTGGAAACACCATATATTTT	CSAAPGAGNTIYF	-	TRBJ1-3	-	TRBV29-1
TGTGCCAGCAGCGAGGGGAGCTACTCCTACAATGAGCAGTTCTTC	CASSEGSYSYNEQFF	-	TRBJ2-1	-	TRBV5-6
TGCGCCAGCAGCTTACTTGGGGCTGGAAACACCATATATTTT	CASSLLGAGNTIYF	-	TRBJ1-3	-	TRBV5-1
TGTGCCAGCAGCTTTACAGGGTGGGAGCTGTTTTTT	CASSFTGWELFF	-	TRBJ2-2	-	TRBV7-2
TGTGCCAGCAGTTTAGTGGGGGCCAAGCAGCCCCAGCATTTT	CASSLVGAKQPQHF	-	TRBJ1-5	-	TRBV28